This is a list of T cell receptor beta chains from one sample in a study of neurological immune-mediated disorders. Each CDR3 protein gets one entry after TCRdb re-called the 5' RACE reads with MiXCR. The table has about 59,000 distinct CDR3 sequences, 12% seen once; the top ten hold about 10%. Material for sequencing was PBMCs. Receptor source: a woman aged 55-70 years with HTLV-1-associated myelopathy (HAM/TSP). CDR3s include the opening cysteine and the closing phenylalanine or tryptophan. A D gene is named only where the DNA matches it firmly. The size of a clone is reported for some rows only, either as once, few or many, or as a class for expanded clones.

D gene | J gene | V gene | clone size | CDR3 protein | CDR3 DNA
TRBD2 | TRBJ2-3 | TRBV12-3/TRBV12-4 | many | CASSPSPGLAGASDTQYF | TGTGCCAGCAGTCCGAGCCCGGGACTAGCGGGAGCCTCAGATACGCAGTATTTT
TRBD2 | TRBJ2-1 | TRBV27 | - | CASSPTLAGGYNEQFF | TGTGCCAGCAGCCCGACACTAGCGGGAGGGTACAATGAGCAGTTCTTC
TRBD1 | TRBJ1-4 | TRBV18 | - | CASFIQTGDEKLFF | TGTGCCAGCTTCATACAGACAGGGGATGAAAAACTGTTTTTT
- | TRBJ1-5 | TRBV6-1 | few | CASSDRGNQPQHF | TGTGCCAGCAGTGACAGGGGAAACCAGCCCCAGCATTTT
- | TRBJ2-5 | TRBV3-1 | few | CASSQVGVETQYF | TGTGCCAGCAGCCAAGTGGGAGTAGAGACCCAGTACTTC
- | TRBJ1-1 | TRBV5-1 | many | CASSRLGGNTEAFF | TGCGCCAGCAGCCGACTTGGGGGGAACACTGAAGCTTTCTTT
- | TRBJ2-3 | TRBV11-2 | many | CASSLASTNTQYF | TGTGCCAGCAGCTTGGCCAGCACAAATACGCAGTATTTT
- | TRBJ1-1 | TRBV28 | - | CASSSTTRGRRNTEAFF | TGTGCCAGCAGTTCCACGACAAGGGGCCGTCGGAACACTGAAGCTTTCTTT
- | TRBJ2-7 | TRBV12-3/TRBV12-4 | - | CANSLGGVYELYF | TGTGCCAACAGTTTAGGGGGAGTCTACGAGCTGTACTTC
- | TRBJ2-6 | TRBV5-1 | many | CASTTPGPSSGANVLTF | TGCGCCAGCACCACCCCGGGACCGAGCTCTGGGGCCAACGTCCTGACTTTC
- | TRBJ2-5 | TRBV7-2 | many | CASSSTRQETQYF | TGTGCCAGCAGCTCGACTAGACAAGAGACCCAGTACTTC
- | TRBJ2-1 | TRBV4-2 | many | CASSQEDASNEQFF | TGTGCCAGCAGCCAAGAGGATGCCTCGAATGAGCAGTTCTTC
- | TRBJ1-4 | TRBV2 | many | CASSKESTATNEKLFF | TGTGCCAGCAGTAAGGAGTCTACCGCAACTAATGAAAAACTGTTTTTT
TRBD1 | TRBJ2-7 | TRBV11-2 | many | CASSLGTTGLEQYF | TGTGCCAGCAGCTTAGGGACGACAGGGCTCGAGCAGTACTTC
- | TRBJ2-3 | TRBV20-1 | many | CSARVSGTDTQYF | TGCAGTGCTAGAGTGTCTGGCACAGATACGCAGTATTTT
- | TRBJ2-1 | TRBV27 | - | CASRASAPYNEQFF | TGTGCCAGCAGAGCTAGCGCGCCCTACAATGAGCAGTTCTTC
- | TRBJ2-1 | TRBV6-5 | - | CASSSQVTATYNEQFF | TGTGCCAGCAGTTCCCAGGTGACGGCCACCTACAATGAGCAGTTCTTC
- | TRBJ1-5 | TRBV2 | - | CASRRQADQPQHF | TGTGCCAGCCGTAGACAGGCTGATCAGCCCCAGCATTTT
- | TRBJ2-1 | TRBV20-1 | many | CSARGVTRNNEQFF | TGCAGTGCTAGAGGGGTAACTAGGAACAATGAGCAGTTCTTC
- | TRBJ1-3 | TRBV5-1 | many | CASSPTESGNTIYF | TGCGCCAGCAGCCCCACTGAGTCTGGAAACACCATATATTTT
- | TRBJ1-1 | TRBV5-1 | many | CASSHRSGDTEAFF | TGCGCCAGCAGCCATCGGTCGGGGGACACTGAAGCTTTCTTT
TRBD2 | TRBJ2-5 | TRBV28 | many | CASSPGLAGGRETQYF | TGTGCCAGCAGCCCAGGACTAGCGGGAGGCCGGGAGACCCAGTACTTC
- | TRBJ2-5 | TRBV5-5 | many | CASSLPRREETQYF | TGTGCCAGCAGCTTGCCCCGCCGGGAAGAGACCCAGTACTTC
- | TRBJ2-6 | TRBV3-1 | many | CASSQPIWANVLTF | TGTGCCAGCAGCCAACCCATCTGGGCCAACGTCCTGACTTTC
TRBD2 | TRBJ2-7 | TRBV29-1 | many | CSVETSGSTYEQYF | TGCAGCGTTGAAACTAGCGGGAGTACCTACGAGCAGTACTTC
- | TRBJ1-1 | TRBV2 | many | CASRRTRAMNTEAFF | TGTGCCAGCAGGCGGACACGGGCGATGAACACTGAAGCTTTCTTT
TRBD1 | TRBJ2-7 | TRBV6-1 | many | CASNGLGTDSYEQYF | TGTGCCAGCAACGGTCTCGGGACAGATTCCTACGAGCAGTACTTC
TRBD2 | TRBJ2-3 | TRBV5-1 | medium-sized | CASSNPGLAGVGADTQYF | TGCGCCAGCAGCAATCCGGGACTAGCGGGAGTGGGGGCAGATACGCAGTATTTT
- | TRBJ2-1 | TRBV18 | - | CASSPLSLEVEQFF | TGTGCCAGCTCACCTCTGAGCTTGGAGGTAGAGCAGTTCTTC
TRBD1 | TRBJ2-7 | TRBV29-1 | many | CSVEGQRSNGDGYEQYF | TGCAGCGTTGAGGGACAGAGATCGAACGGCGACGGTTACGAGCAGTACTTC
TRBD1 | TRBJ1-2 | TRBV6-5 | many | CASSYRDSYYGYTF | TGTGCCAGCAGTTACAGGGACAGCTACTATGGCTACACCTTC
TRBD2 | TRBJ2-7 | TRBV5-1 | - | CASIPTSGSYNEQYF | TGCGCCAGCATACCAACTAGCGGGAGTTACAACGAGCAGTACTTC
- | TRBJ1-1 | TRBV11-2 | many | CASSFGQGTTEAFF | TGTGCCAGCAGCTTCGGGCAGGGGACCACTGAAGCTTTCTTT
- | TRBJ1-4 | TRBV29-1 | many | CSATGRAENEKLFF | TGCAGCGCCACGGGGCGGGCCGAAAATGAAAAACTGTTTTTT
- | TRBJ2-7 | TRBV10-2 | many | CASSEGSQNEQYF | TGCGCCAGCAGTGAGGGCAGCCAAAACGAGCAGTACTTC
- | TRBJ2-7 | TRBV10-3 | many | CAISEYRIGYEQYF | TGTGCCATCAGTGAGTATAGAATTGGCTACGAGCAGTACTTC
- | TRBJ2-3 | TRBV20-1 | - | CSARVGGDTQYF | TGCAGTGCTAGAGTGGGAGGTGATACGCAGTATTTT
- | TRBJ1-6 | TRBV5-1 | many | CASSWGRQADSYNSPLHF | TGCGCCAGCAGCTGGGGGCGGCAGGCGGACTCCTATAATTCACCCCTCCACTTT
TRBD1 | TRBJ2-2 | TRBV20-1 | many | CSARSDRGNTGELFF | TGCAGTGCTAGATCGGACAGGGGAAACACCGGGGAGCTGTTTTTT
- | TRBJ2-3 | TRBV29-1 | many | CSVEGTENTSTDTQYF | TGCAGCGTTGAAGGGACAGAAAATACTAGCACAGATACGCAGTATTTT
- | TRBJ1-2 | TRBV5-8 | many | CASSLDRVIGYTF | TGTGCCAGCAGCTTGGACAGGGTGATTGGCTACACCTTC
- | TRBJ1-2 | TRBV5-8 | many | CASSLQGASDTF | TGTGCCAGCAGTCTCCAAGGGGCCAGTGACACCTTC
- | TRBJ2-1 | TRBV2 | many | CASSLDRSNEQFF | TGTGCCAGCAGTCTAGACAGGTCAAATGAGCAGTTCTTC
- | TRBJ2-2 | TRBV20-1 | many | CSATPPGTGELFF | TGCAGTGCTACACCCCCTGGCACCGGGGAGCTGTTTTTT
- | TRBJ2-7 | TRBV20-1 | many | CSARGQGGYEQYF | TGCAGTGCTAGAGGGCAGGGAGGCTACGAGCAGTACTTC
TRBD1 | TRBJ1-2 | TRBV5-6 | - | CASSPDRNYGYTF | TGTGCCAGCAGCCCGGACAGGAACTATGGCTACACCTTC
- | TRBJ1-5 | TRBV7-2 | many | CASSPTRPGRQPQHF | TGTGCCAGCAGCCCCACCCGGCCAGGGAGACAGCCCCAGCATTTT
- | TRBJ1-1 | TRBV20-1 | many | CSARDRRKGQLNTEAFF | TGCAGTGCTAGAGATCGGCGGAAGGGCCAACTGAACACTGAAGCTTTCTTT
- | TRBJ1-1 | TRBV3-1 | many | CASGWGDTEAFF | TGTGCCAGCGGGTGGGGGGACACTGAAGCTTTCTTT
- | TRBJ2-1 | TRBV11-2 | many | CASRGGGTNEQFF | TGTGCCAGCAGGGGGGGAGGTACCAATGAGCAGTTCTTC
- | TRBJ1-1 | TRBV3-1 | many | CASRTGNTEAFF | TGTGCCAGCAGAACTGGGAACACTGAAGCTTTCTTT